The present entry profiles one T cell receptor beta chain with its context. Its specificity is not known. Before the COVID-19 pandemic, during about 2011-2019, CD4+ T cells were taken from unexposed donors. CD4+ T cells were isolated from the cells after 10 days of culture. On days 3 and 7, cultures got half fresh IL-2 medium. These data come from a study of CD4 T cells in relation to SARS-CoV-2 and coronaviruses. The repertoire was sequenced with immunoSEQ multiplex PCR; TCRdb's copy has only in-frame clones and lacks some. Among approximately 16,000 clones listed, roughly four fifths were seen once. This receptor was identified in a human donor in good health. The specimen was CD4+ T cells from PBMCs, cultured in vitro.

This CDR3 reads CASSLTDYNEQFF. Written as DNA, the CDR3 is TGTGCCAGCAGCTTAACCGATTACAATGAGCAGTTCTTC. The V and J genes are TRBV7-3 and TRBJ2-1; D uncertain. The germline V gene has CDR1 SGHTA and CDR2 FQGTGA. CDR3 length: 13 amino acids. The V end was cut by 0 bases, the J end by 4 bases, with 4 bases between.